The rows below give T cell receptor beta chains drawn from one sample of a study of beta chain features in type 1 diabetes. Sequencing was performed with immunoSEQ multiplex PCR; in TCRdb, only in-frame clones are kept and a portion is missing. Of about 27,000 clones listed, 56% are singletons. Sequencing was done on a sample of Tregs from blood. Receptor source: a woman between 18 and 30 years old with type 1 diabetes. Each CDR3 is given with its conserved first and last residue. The D gene is left open where the match is weak. Some rows have no size entry. The others give once, few or many, or a class for an expanded clone.

V: TRBV25-1; D: TRBD2; J: TRBJ2-5; size: -; CDR3: CASSELGLAGAETQYF; DNA: TGTGCCAGCAGTGAATTGGGACTAGCGGGAGCAGAGACCCAGTACTTC
V: TRBV29-1; D: -; J: TRBJ2-3; size: -; CDR3: CSVGPQGGGDTQYF; DNA: TGCAGCGTGGGGCCACAGGGAGGGGGTGATACGCAGTATTTT
V: TRBV4-3; D: -; J: TRBJ2-5; size: -; CDR3: CASSQERTDSETQYF; DNA: TGCGCCAGCAGCCAAGAACGGACAGATTCGGAGACCCAGTACTTC
V: TRBV28; D: -; J: TRBJ2-6; size: few; CDR3: CASSPWSETNVLTF; DNA: TGTGCCAGCAGTCCCTGGTCAGAAACCAACGTCCTGACTTTC
V: TRBV29-1; D: TRBD2; J: TRBJ2-3; size: few; CDR3: CSVGTRASGRTDTQYF; DNA: TGCAGCGTTGGGACCCGGGCTAGCGGGAGAACAGATACGCAGTATTTT
V: TRBV30; D: -; J: TRBJ1-5; size: -; CDR3: CAWRSDSPNQPQHF; DNA: TGTGCCTGGAGAAGTGACAGCCCCAATCAGCCCCAGCATTTT
V: TRBV4-1; D: TRBD2; J: TRBJ2-3; size: -; CDR3: CASSPSIPAGGGRDTQYF; DNA: TGCGCCAGCAGCCCATCCATACCCGCGGGGGGCGGGAGAGATACGCAGTATTTT
V: TRBV7-5; D: -; J: TRBJ1-6; size: -; CDR3: CASSWAGNSPLHF; DNA: TGTGCCAGCAGCTGGGCAGGGAATTCACCCCTCCACTTT
V: TRBV27; D: TRBD2; J: TRBJ2-4; size: few; CDR3: CASSLMGLAGSDLAKNIQYF; DNA: TGTGCCAGCAGTTTAATGGGACTAGCGGGATCTGATCTAGCCAAAAACATTCAGTACTTC
V: TRBV9; D: TRBD2; J: TRBJ2-1; size: few; CDR3: CASSAGGTSFNEQFF; DNA: TGTGCCAGCAGCGCCGGGGGGACTAGCTTTAATGAGCAGTTCTTC
V: TRBV7-2; D: TRBD1; J: TRBJ2-1; size: few; CDR3: CASSLGSGTGYNEQFF; DNA: TGTGCCAGCAGCTTAGGATCCGGGACAGGGTACAATGAGCAGTTCTTC
V: TRBV11-3; D: -; J: TRBJ1-2; size: -; CDR3: CASSLDGGSRYGYTF; DNA: TGTGCCAGCAGCTTAGATGGAGGGTCTCGCTATGGCTACACCTTC
V: TRBV18; D: -; J: TRBJ1-5; size: -; CDR3: CASSPTKGGVDQPQHF; DNA: TGTGCCAGCTCGCCGACAAAAGGGGGGGTGGATCAGCCCCAGCATTTT
V: TRBV5-1; D: TRBD2; J: TRBJ2-2; size: -; CDR3: CASSLRVAGLAGELFF; DNA: TGCGCCAGCAGCTTGCGAGTAGCGGGATTGGCCGGGGAGCTGTTTTTT
V: TRBV27; D: TRBD1; J: TRBJ2-3; size: -; CDR3: CASSLKGQVPYTQYF; DNA: TGTGCCAGCAGTTTAAAGGGACAGGTTCCCTATACGCAGTATTTT
V: TRBV30; D: -; J: TRBJ1-1; size: -; CDR3: CAWLRQAGTEAFF; DNA: TGTGCCTGGCTTCGACAGGCGGGCACTGAAGCTTTCTTT
V: TRBV5-6; D: -; J: TRBJ1-2; size: -; CDR3: CASSPYLRDGYTF; DNA: TGTGCCAGCAGCCCGTACCTCAGGGATGGCTACACCTTC
V: TRBV10-2; D: TRBD2; J: TRBJ2-2; size: -; CDR3: CASSGLAGEHTGELFF; DNA: TGCGCCAGCAGTGGACTAGCGGGAGAGCACACCGGGGAGCTGTTTTTT
V: TRBV9; D: -; J: TRBJ2-5; size: few; CDR3: CASSVAGTGSLAGVGETQYF; DNA: TGTGCCAGCAGCGTAGCAGGGACAGGGAGCCTAGCGGGAGTTGGGGAGACCCAGTACTTC
V: TRBV7-2; D: TRBD1; J: TRBJ2-2; size: -; CDR3: CASSPATGGYTGELFF; DNA: TGTGCCAGCAGCCCCGCGACAGGGGGGTACACCGGGGAGCTGTTTTTT
V: TRBV7-8; D: TRBD2; J: TRBJ2-5; size: -; CDR3: CATTGTIPETQYF; DNA: TGTGCCACGACCGGGACTATCCCGGAGACCCAGTACTTC
V: TRBV28; D: -; J: TRBJ2-1; size: -; CDR3: CASRKDRGEQFF; DNA: TGTGCCAGCAGAAAAGACCGAGGTGAGCAGTTCTTC
V: TRBV28; D: -; J: TRBJ1-4; size: -; CDR3: CASSYPGSGNEKLFF; DNA: TGTGCCAGCAGTTACCCCGGGTCGGGGAATGAAAAACTGTTTTTT
V: TRBV5-4; D: -; J: TRBJ1-6; size: -; CDR3: CASSPPAGAGGYSPLHF; DNA: TGTGCCAGCAGCCCCCCGGCGGGGGCCGGCGGGTATTCACCCCTCCACTTT
V: TRBV9; D: TRBD2; J: TRBJ2-3; size: few; CDR3: CASSSREGRDTQYF; DNA: TGTGCCAGCTCATCGCGGGAGGGCCGAGATACGCAGTATTTT
V: TRBV5-1; D: TRBD1; J: TRBJ2-1; size: -; CDR3: CASSLADRGYNEQFF; DNA: TGCGCCAGCAGCTTGGCCGACAGGGGGTACAATGAGCAGTTCTTC
V: TRBV30; D: -; J: TRBJ2-5; size: -; CDR3: CAWSSLSRGQETQYF; DNA: TGTGCCTGGAGTTCACTAAGCAGGGGTCAAGAGACCCAGTACTTC
V: TRBV5-6; D: TRBD1; J: TRBJ1-5; size: -; CDR3: CASLGTGTRPQHF; DNA: TGTGCCAGCCTGGGGACAGGCACACGGCCCCAGCATTTT
V: TRBV7-9; D: -; J: TRBJ2-3; size: few; CDR3: CASSFAGTRARNTDTQYF; DNA: TGTGCCAGCAGCTTCGCCGGGACTCGGGCCCGAAACACAGATACGCAGTATTTT
V: TRBV7-6; D: -; J: TRBJ1-2; size: -; CDR3: CASSTGYGYTF; DNA: TGTGCCAGCAGCACAGGGTATGGCTACACCTTC
V: TRBV11-2; D: -; J: TRBJ2-2; size: few; CDR3: CASSYLNTGELFF; DNA: TGTGCCAGCAGCTATCTTAACACCGGGGAGCTGTTTTTT
V: TRBV6-5; D: -; J: TRBJ1-2; size: -; CDR3: CASSYSTGVYGYTF; DNA: TGTGCCAGCAGTTACTCGACCGGGGTCTATGGCTACACCTTC
V: TRBV7-8; D: -; J: TRBJ2-7; size: -; CDR3: CASSLDNQVYEQYF; DNA: TGTGCCAGCAGCTTAGACAACCAGGTATACGAGCAGTACTTC
V: TRBV14; D: TRBD1; J: TRBJ1-2; size: few; CDR3: CASSRDRVGGYTF; DNA: TGTGCCAGCAGCCGGGACAGGGTGGGCGGCTACACCTTC
V: TRBV10-3; D: -; J: TRBJ2-5; size: few; CDR3: CASSGAQETQYF; DNA: TGTGCCAGCAGCGGAGCCCAAGAGACCCAGTACTTC
V: TRBV19; D: -; J: TRBJ1-2; size: -; CDR3: CASTLGGGAGYTF; DNA: TGTGCCAGTACCCTCGGGGGAGGGGCTGGCTACACCTTC
V: TRBV27; D: TRBD2; J: TRBJ2-7; size: -; CDR3: CASSFWTSGEYEQYF; DNA: TGTGCCAGCAGTTTCTGGACTAGCGGAGAGTACGAGCAGTACTTC
V: TRBV7-9; D: TRBD2; J: TRBJ2-1; size: -; CDR3: CASSLAGGLGYNEQFF; DNA: TGTGCCAGCAGCTTAGCGGGAGGGCTCGGCTACAATGAGCAGTTCTTC
V: TRBV7-2; D: -; J: TRBJ1-1; size: few; CDR3: CASSIQRTEAFF; DNA: TGTGCCAGCAGCATTCAGCGCACTGAAGCTTTCTTT
V: TRBV7-9; D: -; J: TRBJ2-1; size: -; CDR3: CASSLVSSYNEQFF; DNA: TGTGCCAGCAGCTTAGTTAGCTCCTACAATGAGCAGTTCTTC
V: TRBV2; D: TRBD2; J: TRBJ2-5; size: few; CDR3: CASLAGVETQYF; DNA: TGTGCCAGCTTAGCGGGAGTAGAGACCCAGTACTTC
V: TRBV7-8; D: TRBD2; J: TRBJ2-1; size: -; CDR3: CASSLGLAGGNNEQFF; DNA: TGTGCCAGCAGCTTAGGACTAGCGGGAGGTAACAATGAGCAGTTCTTC
V: TRBV27; D: TRBD1; J: TRBJ1-2; size: -; CDR3: CASRSAGTGGMYGYTF; DNA: TGTGCCAGCAGGAGCGCAGGGACAGGGGGGATGTATGGCTACACCTTC
V: TRBV6-6; D: TRBD2; J: TRBJ2-5; size: -; CDR3: CATSSGRARETQYF; DNA: TGTGCCACCAGTAGCGGGAGGGCACGAGAGACCCAGTACTTC
V: TRBV11-2; D: TRBD2; J: TRBJ2-3; size: -; CDR3: CASSSQPTSSGDTQYF; DNA: TGTGCCAGCAGCTCCCAACCGACTAGCTCAGGAGATACGCAGTATTTT
V: TRBV7-2; D: TRBD1; J: TRBJ2-5; size: -; CDR3: CASSQNPGGAWETQYF; DNA: TGTGCCAGCAGCCAGAACCCAGGGGGCGCGTGGGAGACCCAGTACTTC
V: TRBV27; D: TRBD2; J: TRBJ2-1; size: -; CDR3: CASMGLAYNEQFF; DNA: TGTGCCAGCATGGGACTAGCTTACAATGAGCAGTTCTTC
V: TRBV7-3; D: TRBD2; J: TRBJ2-3; size: -; CDR3: CASSFGGVAGTDTQYF; DNA: TGTGCCAGCAGCTTCGGGGGGGTGGCTGGCACAGATACGCAGTATTTT
V: TRBV6-1; D: -; J: TRBJ2-5; size: -; CDR3: CASSARARETQYF; DNA: TGTGCCAGCAGTGCCCGAGCCCGAGAGACCCAGTACTTC
V: TRBV29-1; D: -; J: TRBJ2-7; size: -; CDR3: CSASRPGATYEQYF; DNA: TGCAGCGCCTCCCGCCCGGGAGCGACTTACGAGCAGTACTTC
V: TRBV7-3; D: TRBD2; J: TRBJ2-5; size: -; CDR3: CASSRGGAAETQYF; DNA: TGTGCCAGCAGCCGGGGGGGAGCTGCAGAGACCCAGTACTTC
V: TRBV6-1; D: TRBD1; J: TRBJ1-6; size: -; CDR3: CASSEKGAEVVGNSPLHF; DNA: TGTGCCAGCAGTGAGAAGGGGGCAGAGGTTGTCGGCAATTCACCCCTCCACTTT
V: TRBV18; D: TRBD2; J: TRBJ2-7; size: few; CDR3: CASSPGVAGIYEQYF; DNA: TGTGCCAGCTCACCAGGGGTAGCGGGAATTTACGAGCAGTACTTC
V: TRBV19; D: TRBD2; J: TRBJ2-1; size: -; CDR3: CASSILGSSGTYNEQFF; DNA: TGTGCCAGTAGTATACTCGGATCTAGCGGGACCTACAATGAGCAGTTCTTC
V: TRBV28; D: -; J: TRBJ1-4; size: -; CDR3: CASSSPGGGEKLFF; DNA: TGTGCCAGCAGTTCCCCGGGGGGGGGCGAAAAACTGTTTTTT
V: TRBV27; D: TRBD2; J: TRBJ2-7; size: -; CDR3: CASSLGTSSYEQYF; DNA: TGTGCCAGCAGTTTGGGGACTAGCTCCTACGAGCAGTACTTC
V: TRBV28; D: TRBD1; J: TRBJ2-5; size: -; CDR3: CASSSGSDRVYETQYF; DNA: TGTGCCAGCAGTTCCGGATCGGACAGGGTTTACGAGACCCAGTACTTC
V: TRBV19; D: TRBD2; J: TRBJ2-4; size: once; CDR3: CASSMAGAGPENIQYF; DNA: TGTGCCAGTAGTATGGCTGGAGCGGGACCTGAAAACATTCAGTACTTC
V: TRBV5-5; D: -; J: TRBJ1-3; size: -; CDR3: CASSLVAGNTIYF; DNA: TGTGCCAGCAGCTTGGTCGCTGGAAACACCATATATTTT